This T cell receptor (beta chain) comes out of a study of T cell clusters in autoimmune cytopenias. Note on this clonotype: Its antigen remains unknown.

The CDR3 runs to 12 residues. TRB was amplified by touch-down multiplex PCR, primer pools A and B combined. TCRdb re-called the multiplex PCR reads; every CDR3 protein appears as one record, without DNA. The repertoire table contains roughly 5,300 distinct CDR3 sequences. TRB amplification used approximately 250 ng of peripheral blood genomic DNA. Notes on the study in general: TRB repertoire shifts in secondary cytopenia and chronic lymphocytic leukemia mostly reflected lymphoma, not autoimmunity.

These data were also reused for a study on T cell repertoires in aging, cancer and after chemotherapy. That work states: The full dataset contained 8.5 million to 10 million TCR reads. In each cancer cohort, median generation probability increased across chemotherapy, suggesting thymic output rebounded. Immunological memory after chemotherapy cannot be judged from the repertoire data.

The chain uses TRBV12-3 or TRBV12-4 and TRBJ2-4. Sequencing used peripheral blood. The TCR originated in a human donor in good health. The CDR3 is CASSYEANIQYF.